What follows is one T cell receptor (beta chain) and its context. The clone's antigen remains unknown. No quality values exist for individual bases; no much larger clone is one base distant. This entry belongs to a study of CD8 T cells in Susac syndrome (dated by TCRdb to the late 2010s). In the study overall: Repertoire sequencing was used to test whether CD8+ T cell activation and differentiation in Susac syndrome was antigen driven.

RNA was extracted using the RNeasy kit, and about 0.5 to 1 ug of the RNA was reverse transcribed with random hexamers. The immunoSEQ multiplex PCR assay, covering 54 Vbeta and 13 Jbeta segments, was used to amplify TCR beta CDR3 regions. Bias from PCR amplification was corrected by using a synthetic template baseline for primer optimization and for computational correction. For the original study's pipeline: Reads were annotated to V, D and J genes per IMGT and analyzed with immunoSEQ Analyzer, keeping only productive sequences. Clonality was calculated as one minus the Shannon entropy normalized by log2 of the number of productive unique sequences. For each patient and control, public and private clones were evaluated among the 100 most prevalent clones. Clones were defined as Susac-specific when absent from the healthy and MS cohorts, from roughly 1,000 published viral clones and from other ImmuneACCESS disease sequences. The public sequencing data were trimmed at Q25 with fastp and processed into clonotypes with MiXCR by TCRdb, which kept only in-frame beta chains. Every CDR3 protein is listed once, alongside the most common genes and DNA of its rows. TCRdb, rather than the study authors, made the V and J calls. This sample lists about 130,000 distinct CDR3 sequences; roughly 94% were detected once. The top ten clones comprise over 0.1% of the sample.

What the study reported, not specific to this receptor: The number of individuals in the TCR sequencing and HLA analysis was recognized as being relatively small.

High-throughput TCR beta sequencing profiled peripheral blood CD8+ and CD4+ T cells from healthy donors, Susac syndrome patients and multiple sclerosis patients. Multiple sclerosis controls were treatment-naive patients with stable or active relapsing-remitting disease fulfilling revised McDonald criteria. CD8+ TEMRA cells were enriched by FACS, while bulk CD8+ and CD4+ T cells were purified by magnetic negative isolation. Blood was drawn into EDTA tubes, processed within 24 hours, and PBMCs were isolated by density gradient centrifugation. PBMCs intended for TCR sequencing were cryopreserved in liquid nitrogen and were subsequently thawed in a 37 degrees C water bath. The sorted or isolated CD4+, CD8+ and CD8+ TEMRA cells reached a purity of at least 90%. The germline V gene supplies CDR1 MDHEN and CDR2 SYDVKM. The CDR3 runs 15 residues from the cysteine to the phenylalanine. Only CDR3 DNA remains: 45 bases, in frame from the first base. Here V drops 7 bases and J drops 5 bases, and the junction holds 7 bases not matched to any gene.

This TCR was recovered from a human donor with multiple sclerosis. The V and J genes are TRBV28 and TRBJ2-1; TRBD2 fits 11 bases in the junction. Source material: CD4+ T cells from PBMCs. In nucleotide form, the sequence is TGTGCCAGCATCGGAAGGACTAGCGGGCACAATGAGCAGTTCTTC. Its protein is CASIGRTSGHNEQFF.